The rows below give T cell receptor beta chains drawn from one sample of a study of CD4 T cells in relation to SARS-CoV-2 and coronaviruses. No antigen has been identified for these receptors. Here immunoSEQ multiplex PCR was the method, and the copy in TCRdb shows in-frame clones only, minus some. This table holds fewer than 25,000 clones, more than 65% found once. Sequencing input: CD4+ T cells from PBMCs, cultured in vitro. The receptors stem from a human donor in good health. Each CDR3 is given with its conserved first and last residue. A D gene is named only where the DNA matches it firmly. Not all rows give a size; the values are once, few, many and, for expanded clones, a class.

size: NA; J: TRBJ2-7; D: NA; V: TRBV3-1/TRBV3-2; DNA: TGTGCCAGCAGCCAAGATCTCCTCGAGCAGTACTTC; CDR3: CASSQDLLEQYF
size: once; J: TRBJ2-1; D: NA; V: TRBV4-1; DNA: TGCGCCAGCAGCCTGATAAGAGATAGCTCCTACAATGAGCAGTTCTTC; CDR3: CASSLIRDSSYNEQFF
size: NA; J: TRBJ2-5; D: NA; V: TRBV11-2; DNA: TGTGCCAGCAGCTTAGACGAGACCCAGTACTTC; CDR3: CASSLDETQYF
size: NA; J: TRBJ2-2; D: TRBD2; V: TRBV7-8; DNA: TGTGCCAGCAGCTTAGTTGGTCTAGCGGGAGAGACCGGGGAGCTGTTTTTT; CDR3: CASSLVGLAGETGELFF
size: NA; J: TRBJ2-1; D: TRBD2; V: TRBV4-2; DNA: TGTGCCAGCAGCCAAGGACTAGCGGGAGAGCGGTCCTACAATGAGCAGTTCTTC; CDR3: CASSQGLAGERSYNEQFF
size: once; J: TRBJ2-5; D: NA; V: TRBV4-1; DNA: TGCGCCAGCAGCCAAGAATTTATAGCGGAGGGGGTCCGGGCCCAGTACTTC; CDR3: CASSQEFIAEGVRAQYF
size: NA; J: TRBJ2-3; D: NA; V: TRBV24-1; DNA: TGTGCCACCAGTGATTTGGGCCCCGGGCTGGATACGCAGTATTTT; CDR3: CATSDLGPGLDTQYF
size: NA; J: TRBJ1-5; D: NA; V: TRBV2; DNA: TGTGCCACCAGAACCGGGGACACTAGCAATCAGCCCCAGCATTTT; CDR3: CATRTGDTSNQPQHF
size: few; J: TRBJ2-7; D: NA; V: TRBV27; DNA: TGTGCCAGCAGTTTTTGGGGACTGGACCGCCGCGAGCAGTACTTC; CDR3: CASSFWGLDRREQYF
size: few; J: TRBJ1-2; D: NA; V: TRBV5-1; DNA: TGCGCCAGCAGCTTCGCTGAGGTACAGGGTAACTATGGCTACACCTTC; CDR3: CASSFAEVQGNYGYTF
size: NA; J: TRBJ2-7; D: TRBD2; V: TRBV7-9; DNA: TGTGCCAGCAGCCTAAGGACTAGCGGGAGGGCCTACGAGCAGTACTTC; CDR3: CASSLRTSGRAYEQYF
size: NA; J: TRBJ2-2; D: NA; V: TRBV30; DNA: TGTGCCTGGAGTGTAACGAGTGCGAACACCGGGGAGCTGTTTTTT; CDR3: CAWSVTSANTGELFF
size: NA; J: TRBJ2-2; D: TRBD1; V: TRBV24-1; DNA: TGTGCCACCAAATCCGGGACAGGGGAGACCGGGGAGCTGTTTTTT; CDR3: CATKSGTGETGELFF
size: NA; J: TRBJ2-2; D: NA; V: TRBV28; DNA: TGTGCCAGCCGCGGGGGCAGGGCCACCGGGGAGCTGTTTTTT; CDR3: CASRGGRATGELFF
size: NA; J: TRBJ2-7; D: NA; V: TRBV29-1; DNA: TGCAGCGTTGCAGCTCCCTACGAGCAGTACTTC; CDR3: CSVAAPYEQYF
size: NA; J: TRBJ2-3; D: NA; V: TRBV7-7; DNA: TGTGCCAGCGATGGCTCGAGCACAGATACGCAGTATTTT; CDR3: CASDGSSTDTQYF
size: NA; J: TRBJ2-1; D: TRBD2; V: TRBV5-6; DNA: TGTGCCAGCAGCCGGAGTCTACACCCCGGGACTAGTATGAGCAATGAGCAGTTCTTC; CDR3: CASSRSLHPGTSMSNEQFF
size: NA; J: TRBJ2-5; D: NA; V: TRBV30; DNA: TGTGCCTGGAGTTTTACAGGTGCCCGGGAGACCCAGTACTTC; CDR3: CAWSFTGARETQYF
size: NA; J: TRBJ2-1; D: NA; V: TRBV3-1/TRBV3-2; DNA: TGTGCCAGCAGCCGTGCCCCCCACAATGAGCAGTTCTTC; CDR3: CASSRAPHNEQFF
size: NA; J: TRBJ2-7; D: NA; V: TRBV7-9; DNA: TGTGCCAGCAGCTTAAGACAGAGAGAGCAGTACTTC; CDR3: CASSLRQREQYF
size: few; J: TRBJ2-7; D: NA; V: TRBV24-1; DNA: TGTGCCACCGAGGACACGTACACCTACGAGCAGTACTTC; CDR3: CATEDTYTYEQYF
size: NA; J: TRBJ2-7; D: NA; V: TRBV28; DNA: TGTGCCAGCAGTCTTGGACGCGCCTACGAGCAGTACTTC; CDR3: CASSLGRAYEQYF
size: NA; J: TRBJ1-1; D: NA; V: TRBV6-1; DNA: TGTGCCAGCAGTGAACGCCTCACTGAAGCTTTCTTT; CDR3: CASSERLTEAFF
size: NA; J: TRBJ2-5; D: TRBD2; V: TRBV3-1/TRBV3-2; DNA: TGTGCCAGCAGCCCCAGCGGGAGTTCTGAGACCCAGTACTTC; CDR3: CASSPSGSSETQYF
size: NA; J: TRBJ2-3; D: TRBD2; V: TRBV20-1; DNA: TGCAGTGCTAGTGGCCTAGCGGGGGTATATAACACAGATACGCAGTATTTT; CDR3: CSASGLAGVYNTDTQYF
size: NA; J: TRBJ2-2; D: NA; V: TRBV6-6; DNA: TGTGCCAGCAGTTACTCGAAGGGGAACACCGGGGAGCTGTTTTTT; CDR3: CASSYSKGNTGELFF
size: NA; J: TRBJ2-5; D: TRBD2; V: TRBV30; DNA: TGTGCCTGGAGTGTACTGACTAGCGGGAGGGCGGAGACCCAGTACTTC; CDR3: CAWSVLTSGRAETQYF
size: few; J: TRBJ2-1; D: NA; V: TRBV29-1; DNA: TGCAGCGTTCGGCCCCTCAGAGGTGGGGAGCAGTTCTTC; CDR3: CSVRPLRGGEQFF
size: NA; J: TRBJ1-2; D: NA; V: TRBV7-9; DNA: TGTGCCAGCAGCCCCGATGTCTATGGCTACACCTTC; CDR3: CASSPDVYGYTF
size: NA; J: TRBJ1-1; D: TRBD1; V: TRBV7-9; DNA: TGTGCCAGCAGCTTAAATCAGGGGGCTGAAGCTTTCTTT; CDR3: CASSLNQGAEAFF
size: few; J: TRBJ2-2; D: NA; V: TRBV21-1; DNA: TGTGCCAGCACGAGTCAAGCGGGAGGCCCCATTGGCACCGGGGAGCTGTTTTTT; CDR3: CASTSQAGGPIGTGELFF
size: NA; J: TRBJ1-1; D: NA; V: TRBV18; DNA: TGTGCCAGCTCACCAAACCGGGGCTTGAGGGACACTGAAGCTTTCTTT; CDR3: CASSPNRGLRDTEAFF
size: NA; J: TRBJ1-5; D: TRBD1; V: TRBV6-5; DNA: TGTGCCAGCACCTCCGGACAGGGGTTTCAGCCCCAGCATTTT; CDR3: CASTSGQGFQPQHF
size: NA; J: TRBJ2-1; D: TRBD1; V: TRBV2; DNA: TGTGCCAGCAGTGGTGGGACAGGCCTAGAGCAGTTCTTC; CDR3: CASSGGTGLEQFF
size: NA; J: TRBJ2-5; D: NA; V: TRBV2; DNA: TGTGCCGGTGCCTCTGGGGGCGGGATGTACGAGACCCAGTACTTC; CDR3: CAGASGGGMYETQYF
size: NA; J: TRBJ1-2; D: NA; V: TRBV18; DNA: TGTGCCAGCACCCCCGGGACCGACGTTGGCTACACCTTC; CDR3: CASTPGTDVGYTF
size: NA; J: TRBJ1-1; D: NA; V: TRBV10-1; DNA: TGCGCCAGCAGTGAGGGACTGCTGGAGGGGGTCACTGAAGCTTTCTTT; CDR3: CASSEGLLEGVTEAFF
size: NA; J: TRBJ2-3; D: NA; V: TRBV7-2; DNA: TGTGCCAGCAGCTTAGGGTCCCAGGGGAATACGCAGTATTTT; CDR3: CASSLGSQGNTQYF
size: NA; J: TRBJ1-2; D: TRBD1; V: TRBV7-8; DNA: TGTGCCAGCAGCTCCGACAGGGGCTACTATGGCTACACCTTC; CDR3: CASSSDRGYYGYTF
size: few; J: TRBJ1-2; D: TRBD1; V: TRBV30; DNA: TGTGCCTGGGGAGGGACAGGGAAAACTAACTATGGCTACACCTTC; CDR3: CAWGGTGKTNYGYTF
size: NA; J: TRBJ1-1; D: NA; V: TRBV7-2; DNA: TGTGCCGGCCAGATGAACACTGAAGCTTTCTTT; CDR3: CAGQMNTEAFF
size: NA; J: TRBJ2-3; D: TRBD2; V: TRBV6-6; DNA: TGTGCCAGCAGCCGAGGGACTAGCGGGAGTACAGATACGCAGTATTTT; CDR3: CASSRGTSGSTDTQYF
size: NA; J: TRBJ2-6; D: NA; V: TRBV28; DNA: TGTGCCAGCAGTTTACGGCGTCAGGCCAACGTCCTGACTTTC; CDR3: CASSLRRQANVLTF
size: once; J: TRBJ2-1; D: TRBD2; V: TRBV5-1; DNA: TGCGCCAGCAGCTCGAGCTCCGGGACTAGCGGGATTTACAATGAGCAGTTCTTC; CDR3: CASSSSSGTSGIYNEQFF
size: NA; J: TRBJ2-3; D: TRBD1; V: TRBV29-1; DNA: TGCAGCGTTGAAGGGACAGGCCCACCTGGTGATACGCAGTATTTT; CDR3: CSVEGTGPPGDTQYF
size: NA; J: TRBJ1-1; D: NA; V: TRBV5-1; DNA: TGCGCCAGCAGGAGATGGGGGAACACTGAAGCTTTCTTT; CDR3: CASRRWGNTEAFF